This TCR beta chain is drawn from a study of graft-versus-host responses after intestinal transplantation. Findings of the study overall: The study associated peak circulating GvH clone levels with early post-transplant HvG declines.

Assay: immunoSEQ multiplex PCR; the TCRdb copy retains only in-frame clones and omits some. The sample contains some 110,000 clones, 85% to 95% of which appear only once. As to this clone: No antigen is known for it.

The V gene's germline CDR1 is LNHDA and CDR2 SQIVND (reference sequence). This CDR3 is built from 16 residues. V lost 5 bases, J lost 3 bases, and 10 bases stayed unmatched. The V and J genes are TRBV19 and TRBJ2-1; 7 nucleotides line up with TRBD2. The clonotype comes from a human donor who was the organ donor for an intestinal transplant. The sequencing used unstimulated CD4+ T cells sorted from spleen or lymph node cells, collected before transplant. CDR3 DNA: TGTGCCAGTAGTGACCCCGGGACTATAATCTACAATGAGCAGTTCTTC. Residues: CASSDPGTIIYNEQFF.